This is a list of T cell receptor beta chains from one sample in a study of cytomegalovirus exposure and HLA in healthy donors. The repertoire was sequenced with immunoSEQ multiplex PCR; TCRdb's copy has only in-frame clones and lacks some. The sample lists some 180,000 clones; 65% to 90% were seen once. Sequencing was performed on PBMCs. Receptors were obtained from a woman aged 45-60 years in good health and CMV-seronegative. Both conserved end residues are part of each CDR3. The order of the fields is CDR3 protein, CDR3 DNA, clone size, V gene, J gene, D gene. D genes are given only for firm matches. Clone sizes are given selectively: once, few, many, or a class where the clone is expanded.

CDR3: CASSPGHLNTGELFF; DNA: TGTGCCAGCAGCCCGGGACACCTGAACACCGGGGAGCTGTTTTTT; size: -; V: TRBV2; J: TRBJ2-2; D: -
CDR3: CSSSLGMPYEQYF; DNA: TGTTCCAGCAGTCTTGGCATGCCCTACGAGCAGTACTTC; size: -; V: TRBV7-9; J: TRBJ2-7; D: -
CDR3: CASSLRREGQDEQYF; DNA: TGTGCCAGCTCCCTGCGGCGGGAGGGCCAAGACGAGCAGTACTTC; size: few; V: TRBV18; J: TRBJ2-7; D: TRBD2
CDR3: CASSSPTSGRAETQYF; DNA: TGCGCCAGCAGCTCCCCGACTAGCGGGAGGGCGGAGACCCAGTACTTC; size: -; V: TRBV5-1; J: TRBJ2-5; D: TRBD2
CDR3: CASSEPGKGSGNTIYF; DNA: TGTGCCAGCAGTGAACCGGGAAAGGGCTCTGGAAACACCATATATTTT; size: -; V: TRBV6-1; J: TRBJ1-3; D: -
CDR3: CASSVGDGLAAFYEQYF; DNA: TGTGCCAGCAGCGTAGGGGACGGGCTAGCGGCCTTCTACGAGCAGTACTTC; size: -; V: TRBV9; J: TRBJ2-7; D: TRBD2
CDR3: CASSLYSGTGRRGTGELFF; DNA: TGTGCCAGCAGCTTATATTCCGGGACAGGGCGAAGAGGCACCGGGGAGCTGTTTTTT; size: -; V: TRBV7-2; J: TRBJ2-2; D: TRBD1
CDR3: CASKPLPTGGTIYF; DNA: TGTGCCAGCAAACCCCTACCGACAGGGGGCACCATATATTTT; size: -; V: TRBV6-5; J: TRBJ1-3; D: TRBD1
CDR3: CASSFLTDTQYF; DNA: TGTGCCAGCAGCTTCCTCACAGATACGCAGTATTTT; size: -; V: TRBV11-2; J: TRBJ2-3; D: -
CDR3: CASSSGLGQYF; DNA: TGCGCCAGCAGCTCGGGACTCGGGCAGTACTTC; size: few; V: TRBV5-1; J: TRBJ2-7; D: -
CDR3: CASSAGQGTGQPQHF; DNA: TGTGCCAGCAGCGCAGGACAGGGTACGGGTCAGCCCCAGCATTTT; size: -; V: TRBV7-8; J: TRBJ1-5; D: TRBD1
CDR3: CASSQDRGLAEQFF; DNA: TGCGCCAGCAGCCAAGACAGGGGGCTGGCGGAGCAGTTCTTC; size: once; V: TRBV4-3; J: TRBJ2-1; D: TRBD1
CDR3: CASSIEGVRSNQPQHF; DNA: TGTGCCAGTAGTATAGAAGGGGTGAGGAGCAATCAGCCCCAGCATTTT; size: -; V: TRBV19; J: TRBJ1-5; D: -
CDR3: CASSSLRTSGFLYEQYF; DNA: TGTGCCAGCAGCTCACTCCGGACTAGCGGGTTTCTCTACGAGCAGTACTTC; size: -; V: TRBV5-6; J: TRBJ2-7; D: TRBD2
CDR3: CASSLFPQAGGAVEQYF; DNA: TGTGCCAGCAGCTTATTCCCCCAAGCGGGAGGGGCTGTCGAGCAGTACTTC; size: -; V: TRBV7-2; J: TRBJ2-7; D: TRBD2
CDR3: CAWSRDRGTPNEQFF; DNA: TGTGCCTGGAGTCGTGACAGGGGAACTCCGAATGAGCAGTTCTTC; size: -; V: TRBV30; J: TRBJ2-1; D: TRBD1
CDR3: CASSSTVSGNTIYF; DNA: TGTGCCAGCAGTTCCACAGTCTCTGGAAACACCATATATTTT; size: -; V: TRBV28; J: TRBJ1-3; D: -
CDR3: CASNVGASGNTIYF; DNA: TGTGCCAGTAATGTGGGGGCATCTGGAAACACCATATATTTT; size: -; V: TRBV19; J: TRBJ1-3; D: -
CDR3: CASSLARGAGELFF; DNA: TGTGCCAGCAGTTTGGCCCGGGGGGCCGGGGAGCTGTTTTTT; size: -; V: TRBV5-4; J: TRBJ2-2; D: TRBD2
CDR3: CASSLTLATSTDTQYF; DNA: TGTGCCAGCAGCCTAACTCTAGCGACTAGCACAGATACGCAGTATTTT; size: -; V: TRBV9; J: TRBJ2-3; D: -
CDR3: CASSYEGNQPQHF; DNA: TGTGCCAGCAGTTACGAGGGTAATCAGCCCCAGCATTTT; size: -; V: TRBV6-5; J: TRBJ1-5; D: -
CDR3: CASSLYDRGSSGANVLTF; DNA: TGCGCCAGCAGCTTGTATGACAGGGGATCCTCTGGGGCCAACGTCCTGACTTTC; size: once; V: TRBV5-1; J: TRBJ2-6; D: TRBD1
CDR3: CASSLLAGAIPYEQYF; DNA: TGTGCCAGCAGTTTATTAGCGGGAGCTATCCCCTACGAGCAGTACTTC; size: -; V: TRBV27; J: TRBJ2-7; D: TRBD2
CDR3: CSAGQGHSTDTQYF; DNA: TGCAGCGCCGGACAGGGCCATAGCACAGATACGCAGTATTTT; size: -; V: TRBV29-1; J: TRBJ2-3; D: TRBD1
CDR3: CASTLSKAGASYNEQFF; DNA: TGTGCCAGCACGCTTTCCAAAGCGGGAGCTTCCTACAATGAGCAGTTCTTC; size: -; V: TRBV28; J: TRBJ2-1; D: TRBD2
CDR3: CASSLGGLGQPQHF; DNA: TGTGCCAGCAGCTTGGGCGGACTGGGGCAGCCCCAGCATTTT; size: few; V: TRBV5-6; J: TRBJ1-5; D: -
CDR3: CASSVHDRIGNTIYF; DNA: TGTGCCAGCAGCGTTCATGACAGGATTGGAAACACCATATATTTT; size: -; V: TRBV9; J: TRBJ1-3; D: -
CDR3: CASTRTGSNYGYTF; DNA: TGTGCCAGCACCCGGACAGGATCTAACTATGGCTACACCTTC; size: -; V: TRBV7-2; J: TRBJ1-2; D: TRBD1
CDR3: CASSPGTELGYTF; DNA: TGTGCCAGCAGCCCCGGGACAGAGCTTGGCTACACCTTC; size: -; V: TRBV7-9; J: TRBJ1-2; D: TRBD1
CDR3: CASSPNRETYNEQFF; DNA: TGTGCCAGCAGTCCTAACAGGGAGACCTACAATGAGCAGTTCTTC; size: -; V: TRBV2; J: TRBJ2-1; D: -
CDR3: CASSVGAGNGYTF; DNA: TGTGCCAGCAGCGTAGGAGCAGGGAATGGCTACACCTTC; size: -; V: TRBV9; J: TRBJ1-2; D: -
CDR3: CASSLGTGGSGANVLTF; DNA: TGCGCCAGCAGCCTCGGGACAGGGGGCTCTGGGGCCAACGTCCTGACTTTC; size: -; V: TRBV4-1; J: TRBJ2-6; D: TRBD1
CDR3: CASSYSRSRGETQYF; DNA: TGTGCCAGCAGTTACTCGAGGAGTAGGGGCGAGACCCAGTACTTC; size: -; V: TRBV6-5; J: TRBJ2-5; D: -
CDR3: CAITLDSYYGYTF; DNA: TGTGCCATCACTCTGGACAGCTACTATGGCTACACCTTC; size: once; V: TRBV10-3; J: TRBJ1-2; D: -
CDR3: CASSLYGGASTEAFF; DNA: TGTGCCAGCAGTTTATACGGGGGTGCGAGTACTGAAGCTTTCTTT; size: few; V: TRBV28; J: TRBJ1-1; D: -
CDR3: CASSGTGGLNQPQHF; DNA: TGTGCCTCGTCCGGGACAGGGGGCCTCAATCAGCCCCAGCATTTT; size: -; V: TRBV30; J: TRBJ1-5; D: TRBD1
CDR3: CASTLGQDYYEQYF; DNA: TGTGCCAGCACCCTGGGACAGGACTACTACGAGCAGTACTTC; size: -; V: TRBV6-1; J: TRBJ2-7; D: TRBD1
CDR3: CAAKREAEYNEQFF; DNA: TGTGCCGCCAAGCGGGAGGCGGAATACAATGAGCAGTTCTTC; size: -; V: TRBV10-3; J: TRBJ2-1; D: TRBD2
CDR3: CASSLGGQGMNTEAFF; DNA: TGTGCCAGCAGCTTAGGTGGACAGGGCATGAACACTGAAGCTTTCTTT; size: few; V: TRBV11-2; J: TRBJ1-1; D: TRBD1
CDR3: CASSLQGIYNEQFF; DNA: TGTGCCAGCAGTTTGCAGGGGATATACAATGAGCAGTTCTTC; size: -; V: TRBV27; J: TRBJ2-1; D: -
CDR3: CASSQDLESASYQPQHF; DNA: TGCGCCAGCAGCCAAGATTTGGAGAGTGCCTCATATCAGCCCCAGCATTTT; size: medium-sized; V: TRBV4-3; J: TRBJ1-5; D: -
CDR3: CASSPTSGSHEQYF; DNA: TGTGCCAGCAGTCCGACTAGCGGGAGCCACGAGCAGTACTTC; size: -; V: TRBV11-2; J: TRBJ2-7; D: TRBD2
CDR3: CASSLAPVAGGYNEQFF; DNA: TGCGCCAGCAGCTTGGCCCCCGTAGCGGGAGGGTACAATGAGCAGTTCTTC; size: -; V: TRBV5-1; J: TRBJ2-1; D: TRBD2
CDR3: CASSRAFTGELFF; DNA: TGTGCCAGCAGTCGAGCGTTCACCGGGGAGCTGTTTTTT; size: -; V: TRBV6-1; J: TRBJ2-2; D: -
CDR3: CASSPPGTEAFF; DNA: TGTGCCAGCAGCCCCCCAGGGACTGAAGCTTTCTTT; size: -; V: TRBV7-6; J: TRBJ1-1; D: -
CDR3: CASSIGTSGRLRETQYF; DNA: TGTGCCAGTAGTATTGGGACTAGCGGGAGATTAAGAGAGACCCAGTACTTC; size: -; V: TRBV19; J: TRBJ2-5; D: TRBD2